This TCR beta chain is drawn from a study of regulatory T cells in long-lasting Graves disease. Study observations and caveats: Gene preferences differed: TRBV28, TRBJ1-2, TRBJ2-5 in persistent cases. Those with persistent Graves' had less TCR diversity than newly diagnosed patients.

This CDR3 contains 13 residues. Germline V lookup: CDR1 SNHLY, CDR2 FYNNEI. Trimming removed 6 bases from V and 10 bases from J, with 16 bases in between. iRepertoire HTBI primers and Arm-PCR of CDR3 regions built TCR beta libraries. Original data processing: From all samples, identification returned approximately 13 TRBJ and approximately 67 TRBV segments. TCRdb used MiXCR to reprocess the multiplex PCR reads, holding one entry per CDR3 protein. TCRdb's processing, not the authors', yielded these V and J calls. The table records a few hundred thousand distinct CDR3 sequences, roughly 24% of them present only once. This clonotype showed up just once. Its antigen is still unknown. A read error may explain this, as a much larger clone is one base away. Time point: persistent/refractory GD, antithyroid drugs over 5 years with positive TRAb. PBMCs provided the RNA from which the TCR library was made. Around 10 milliliters of peripheral blood were taken and placed in EDTA tubes.

Sequencing was performed on peripheral blood mononuclear cells (PBMCs), taken when the disease was refractory, from a patient treated with antithyroid drugs. V is TRBV2 and J is TRBJ2-1; tentative D call: TRBD2 (5 bases). This TCR derives from a woman between 35 and 50 years old with Graves disease. The CDR3 is CASRPGSLYEQFF. CDR3 bases: TGTGCCAGCAGACCGGGATCCCTCTACGAGCAGTTCTTC. The complete variable domain, with remaining parts taken from reference TRBV2 and TRBJ2-1, reads EPEVTQTPSHQVTQMGQEVILRCVPISNHLYFYWYRQILGQKVEFLVSFYNNEISEKSEIFDDQFSVERPDGSNFTLKIRSTKLEDSAMYFCASRPGSLYEQFFGPGTRLTVL.